Below are 23 T cell receptor beta chains sequenced from a single sample in a study of T cell responses to AZD1222 COVID-19 vaccine. This table comes from immunoSEQ multiplex PCR, and its TCRdb copy is limited to in-frame clones, with some not included. The sample lists 140,000 or so clones; roughly 92% were seen once. The sequenced sample was peripheral blood, obtained 28 days after the second AZD1222 dose. The receptors were gathered from an adult who received the AZD1222 COVID-19 vaccine.

The gene calls are TRBV5-1 and TRBJ2-1; 7 bases are a match to TRBD1. With V trimmed by 0 bases and J by 5 bases, 5 bases remained unmatched. This CDR3 comprises 15 residues. From germline, CDR1 is SGHRS and CDR2 YFSETQ. The CDR3 region is CASSLEPGQHNEQFF. For the CDR3, the DNA is TGCGCCAGCAGCTTGGAGCCGGGACAGCACAATGAGCAGTTCTTC.

The chain couples TRBV5-4 to TRBJ2-7; 9 bases match TRBD2. CDR3 length: 15 residues. CDR1 is SGHNT, CDR2 YYREEE, per germline (reference sequence). V lost 0 bases to trimming and J lost 4 bases; unmatched junction nucleotides: 5. CDR3 in DNA: TGTGCCAGCAGCTTGGCCAAGGCGGGGGGGTACGAGCAGTACTTC. As protein: CASSLAKAGGYEQYF.

V usage is TRBV28 and J usage is TRBJ2-1; 10 bases match TRBD2. Looked up from germline, CDR1 is MDHEN and CDR2 is SYDVKM. The V gene end was trimmed by 2 bases and the J gene end by 6 bases; junction bases not matched to a gene: 7. The CDR3 extends over 16 amino acids. The CDR3 reads CASSLEGAGGPNEQFF. The CDR3 DNA sequence: TGTGCCAGCAGTTTAGAGGGAGCGGGAGGGCCCAATGAGCAGTTCTTC.

The chain has TRBV6-5 and TRBJ2-2; D possibly corresponds to TRBD2 (6 bases). V shed 2 bases and J shed 6 bases, with 13 bases lying between them. Germline V gene lookup returns CDR1 MNHEY and CDR2 SVGAGI. This CDR3 is built from 15 residues. The CDR3 reads CASSYGLGGAGELFF. In DNA form, the CDR3 reads TGTGCCAGCAGTTACGGGCTGGGGGGAGCCGGGGAGCTGTTTTTT.

To note about this clone: Other DNA sequences in this specimen translate into the identical CDR3. The chain has TRBV11-3 and TRBJ2-3; no definite D call. The V gene's germline CDR1 is SGHNT and CDR2 YENEEA. The CDR3 is 11 amino acids. Trimming cost V 1 base and J 5 bases, with 1 base left between them. The CDR3 reads CASSLGDTQYF. The DNA of the CDR3 is TGTGCCAGCAGCTTAGGAGATACGCAGTATTTT.

The chain joins TRBV7-8 to TRBJ1-1; TRBD1 aligns across 7 bases. This CDR3 has 15 residues. Germline V lookup: CDR1 SGHVS, CDR2 FQNEAQ. V lost 5 bases to trimming and J lost 0 bases; unmatched junction nucleotides: 6. The CDR3 nucleotides are TGTGCCAGCAGCCCTGGACAGGTGTTGAACACTGAAGCTTTCTTT. Translating gives CASSPGQVLNTEAFF.

The CDR3 DNA reads as TGTGCCAGCAGGGGCTGGGACTTTCACACCGGGGAGCTGTTTTTT. This codes for CASRGWDFHTGELFF. The V gene is TRBV6-5, the J gene TRBJ2-2; maybe TRBD2 (6 bases). Germline-derived CDR1 and CDR2 are MNHEY and SVGAGI. V shed 6 bases and J shed 3 bases, with 14 bases lying between them. CDR3 length: 15 residues.

The chain carries TRBV4-3 and TRBJ2-1; the D is unclear. The germline V gene has CDR1 LGHNA and CDR2 YSLEER. Trimming left V 0 bases short and J 3 bases short, with 9 bases between. There are 15 residues in the CDR3. The CDR3 region has the DNA TGCGCCAGCAGCCAAGACGGTGGGGACTACAATGAGCAGTTCTTC. This gives the protein CASSQDGGDYNEQFF.

This chain uses TRBV14 with TRBJ1-6; a weak D match, TRBD1 (6 bases). This CDR3 region has 17 residues. The V gene's germline CDR1 is SGHDN and CDR2 FVKESK. Trimming left V 0 bases short and J 6 bases short, with 15 bases between. CDR3 in amino acids: CASSQDWGRDINSPLHF. The CDR3 nucleotides are TGTGCCAGCAGCCAAGATTGGGGCAGGGACATTAATTCACCCCTCCACTTT.

This clone was counted a single time. This sequence joins TRBV5-1 and TRBJ2-7; 9 positions agree with TRBD2. The CDR3 runs 14 residues. Germline trimming cut 3 bases from V and 1 base from J; bases unmatched to any gene: 2. The germline V gene encodes CDR1 SGHRS and CDR2 YFSETQ. The CDR3, as DNA: TGCGCCAGCAGCTCTACTAGCGGGTCCTACGAGCAGTACTTC. This encodes CASSSTSGSYEQYF.

This clone was observed a single time. The J gene is TRBJ2-5, the V gene TRBV2, with D uncertain. There are 11 residues in the CDR3. The V end was cut by 7 bases, the J end by 2 bases, with 5 bases between. CDR1 is SNHLY and CDR2 is FYNNEI in the germline V gene. DNA of the CDR3: TGTGCCAGCAAGGGACAAGAGACCCAGTACTTC. This translates into CASKGQETQYF.

V usage is TRBV6-2 or TRBV6-3 and J usage is TRBJ2-7, with 8 nucleotides matching TRBD2. J lost 0 bases, V lost 2 bases, and 3 bases had no gene match. CDR1 and CDR2 (germline): MNHEY, SVGEGT. CDR3 length: 15 amino acids. The CDR3 here is CASSYGGGPSYEQYF. CDR3 coding DNA: TGTGCCAGCAGTTACGGCGGGGGGCCCTCCTACGAGCAGTACTTC.

This rearrangement joins TRBV11-2 to TRBJ1-3, with D hard to call. CDR3 size: 13 residues. V was clipped by 3 bases and J by 6 bases, with 9 bases between them. Germline CDR1 reads SGHAT; CDR2 reads FQNNGV. This CDR3 reads CASSFARENTIYF. CDR3 coding DNA: TGTGCCAGCAGCTTTGCGCGGGAAAACACCATATATTTT.

This clone is a singleton in its sample. The J gene is TRBJ2-2, the V gene TRBV20-1; D not certain. The V gene lost 4 bases and the J gene lost 6 bases, with 3 bases spanning the gap. In germline, CDR1 is DFQATT, CDR2 SNEGSKA (reference sequence). The CDR3 length is 10 residues. In nucleotides, the CDR3 is TGCAGTGCTAAGGCCGGGGAGCTGTTTTTT. Its translation: CSAKAGELFF.

This rearrangement joins TRBV7-6 to TRBJ2-1; tentatively, D is TRBD2 (7 bases). In germline, CDR1 is SGHVS, CDR2 FNYEAQ. V dropped 0 bases and J dropped 5 bases, with 17 bases sitting between them. The CDR3 has 17 residues. The CDR3 reads CASSLALGDGGHNEQFF. CDR3 coding DNA: TGTGCCAGCAGCTTAGCGCTAGGAGACGGGGGGCACAATGAGCAGTTCTTC.

V usage is TRBV18 and J usage is TRBJ2-5, with 8 bases lining up with TRBD2. Unmatched junction bases numbered 10, after V lost 2 bases and J lost 5 bases. The CDR3 has 16 residues. Per germline, CDR1 KGHSH and CDR2 LQKENI. CDR3 protein: CASSPTGTSATETQYF. CDR3 nucleotide sequence: TGTGCCAGCTCACCAACCGGGACTAGTGCCACGGAGACCCAGTACTTC.

The J gene is TRBJ1-3, the V gene TRBV13; TRBD1 matches at 7 bases. V was pared by 5 bases and J by 4 bases, with 8 bases of the junction left unmatched. The CDR3 is made up of 15 amino acids. CDR1 PRHDT and CDR2 FYEKMQ come from the germline V gene (reference sequence). Written as DNA, the CDR3 is TGTGCCAGCAGCGCCTCACGACAGGGAGGAAACACCATATATTTT. Amino acid sequence: CASSASRQGGNTIYF. Looking up the rest from reference TRBV13 and TRBJ1-3 gives the full variable domain: AAGVIQSPRHLIKEKRETATLKCYPIPRHDTVYWYQQGPGQDPQFLISFYEKMQSDKGSIPDRFSAQQFSDYHSELNMSSLELGDSALYFCASSASRQGGNTIYFGEGSWLTVV.

This chain connects TRBV4-2 to TRBJ1-5; D possibly corresponds to TRBD1 (6 bases). The germline CDR1 and CDR2 sequences are LGHNA and YNFKEQ. CDR3 length: 16 residues. V lost 0 bases and J 0 bases, leaving 9 bases between the germline ends. CDR3 sequence: CASSQERTASNQPQHF. The CDR3 DNA reads TGTGCCAGCAGCCAAGAACGGACAGCTAGCAATCAGCCCCAGCATTTT.

CDR3 protein: CASSLKRGVQDTQYF. The CDR3 DNA reads TGCGCCAGCAGCTTGAAGAGGGGCGTCCAAGATACGCAGTATTTT. The V call is TRBV5-1, the J call TRBJ2-3; D possibly matches TRBD1 or TRBD2 (5 bases each). The CDR3 spans 15 residues. CDR1 SGHRS and CDR2 YFSETQ come from the germline V gene. V lost 1 base and J lost 5, with 14 bases in between. The variable domain in full, with the rest retrieved from reference TRBV5-1 and TRBJ2-3, is KAGVTQTPRYLIKTRGQQVTLSCSPISGHRSVSWYQQTPGQGLQFLFEYFSETQRNKGNFPGRFSGRQFSNSRSEMNVSTLELGDSALYLCASSLKRGVQDTQYFGPGTRLTVL.

This sequence joins TRBV3-1 (or the pseudogene TRBV3-2) and TRBJ1-6; perhaps TRBD1 as D (5 bases). Germline V lookup: CDR1 LGHDT, CDR2 YNNKEL (reference sequence). The CDR3 spans 14 residues. The V end lost 4 bases, the J end lost 4 bases, and 8 bases lay between the germline ends. For the CDR3, the DNA is TGTGCCAGCAGCCCCCAGGGTTATAATTCACCCCTCCACTTT. Its translation is CASSPQGYNSPLHF.

The rearrangement links TRBV4-3 to TRBJ2-3; 9 bases agree with TRBD2. The CDR3 sequence is 15 residues long. The V and J ends lost 4 bases and 4 bases, in that order; junction bases with no gene match: 6. CDR1 is LGHNA, CDR2 YSLEER, per germline. The CDR3 nucleotides are TGCGCCAGCAGCCGCGATAGCGGGAGATCAGATACGCAGTATTTT. Translated: CASSRDSGRSDTQYF.

The chain uses TRBV25-1 and TRBJ2-3, with a possible D match to TRBD1 (5 bases). This CDR3 spans 15 amino acids. Trimming pared 4 bases from V and 3 bases from J, leaving 14 bases between. CDR1 and CDR2 from the germline V gene are MGHDK and SYGVNS. CDR3 sequence reads: CASSADKTPTDTQYF. Here the CDR3 DNA reads TGTGCCAGCAGTGCGGACAAAACTCCAACAGATACGCAGTATTTT.

The genes are TRBV7-2 and TRBJ2-3; D unresolved. Per the germline V gene, CDR1 is SGHTA and CDR2 is FQGNSA. Between the trimmed V and J ends, which lost 4 bases and 8 bases, there was a span of 7 bases. The CDR3 is made up of 11 amino acids. The CDR3 region has the DNA TGTGCCAGCAGCTCCTATAGTACGCAGTATTTT. This encodes CASSSYSTQYF.